Listed below are T cell receptor beta chains from one sample, sequenced in a study of identical twins' blood T cells. MiXCR, run by TCRdb on the 5' RACE reads, gives a single entry per CDR3 protein. The repertoire holds 350,000 to 450,000 distinct CDR3 sequences, more than 25% seen once, with 5.5% to 6.5% in the top ten. The source material was PBMCs. The receptors were sampled from a woman aged 18-49 years in good health. Both conserved end residues are part of each CDR3. D genes are given only for firm matches. Not every row has a clone size; where given, it reads once, few, many or a size class.

clone_size d_call j_call v_call cdr3_aa cdr3_nt
many . TRBJ1-1 TRBV7-9 CASSPRGNTEAFF TGTGCCAGCTCTCCCAGGGGGAACACTGAAGCTTTCTTT
. . TRBJ2-3 TRBV4-3 CASSWASGTDTQYF TGCGCCAGCAGCTGGGCTAGCGGCACAGATACGCAGTATTTT
few . TRBJ1-5 TRBV2 CASSDHRVGGQPQHF TGTGCCAGCAGTGACCACAGGGTAGGCGGCCAGCCCCAGCATTTT
. . TRBJ1-2 TRBV12-3/TRBV12-4 CASSPPGVYGYTF TGTGCCAGCAGTCCCCCAGGGGTATATGGCTACACCTTC
. . TRBJ1-1 TRBV27 CASSSGLQFPEAFF TGTGCCAGCAGTTCGGGCTTACAGTTCCCTGAAGCTTTCTTT
. . TRBJ1-1 TRBV5-1 CASRNQGNTEAFF TGCGCCAGCAGGAATCAGGGGAACACTGAAGCTTTCTTT
few TRBD1 TRBJ1-6 TRBV20-1 CSATGQGLYSPLHF TGCAGTGCCACTGGACAGGGTCTTTATTCACCCCTCCACTTT
few TRBD2 TRBJ2-2 TRBV10-3 CAIGQASGMGTRELFF TGTGCCATCGGGCAGGCTAGCGGGATGGGCACCAGGGAGCTGTTTTTT
many TRBD1 TRBJ2-7 TRBV20-1 CSARASGTGRYEQYF TGCAGTGCTAGGGCATCCGGGACAGGGAGATACGAGCAGTACTTC
few . TRBJ1-4 TRBV6-2/TRBV6-3 CASSYSRTKLFF TGTGCCAGCAGTTACTCCCGGACGAAACTGTTTTTT
few . TRBJ1-1 TRBV5-1 CASKRNTEAFF TGCGCCAGCAAGAGGAACACTGAAGCTTTCTTT
. . TRBJ2-1 TRBV5-1 CASSPSDPGYNEQFF TGCGCCAGCAGCCCTAGCGACCCGGGGTACAATGAGCAGTTCTTC
. . TRBJ1-4 TRBV29-1 CSVASRFTEKLFF TGCAGCGTTGCGTCAAGGTTTACTGAAAAACTGTTTTTT
many . TRBJ1-1 TRBV29-1 CSVDRGANTEAFF TGCAGCGTTGACCGGGGGGCCAACACTGAAGCTTTCTTT
. . TRBJ2-5 TRBV20-1 CSALPRESVLQETQYF TGCAGTGCTCTCCCTCGAGAGAGTGTACTCCAAGAGACCCAGTACTTC
few . TRBJ1-1 TRBV20-1 CSGKGEGAGTEAFF TGCAGTGGGAAGGGGGAGGGTGCTGGCACTGAAGCTTTCTTT
few TRBD2 TRBJ2-1 TRBV20-1 CSAGSGNYNEQFF TGCAGTGCCGGTAGCGGGAACTACAATGAGCAGTTCTTC
few TRBD1 TRBJ2-3 TRBV10-1 CASSEGTGSSTDTQYF TGCGCCAGCAGTGAAGGGACAGGGAGTAGCACAGATACGCAGTATTTT
many . TRBJ1-1 TRBV29-1 CSVDPEKEAFF TGCAGCGTGGACCCGGAGAAAGAAGCTTTCTTT
. TRBD2 TRBJ2-2 TRBV3-1 CASSPRLAGNTGELFF TGTGCCAGCAGCCCTCGACTAGCGGGGAACACCGGGGAGCTGTTTTTT
many TRBD2 TRBJ2-3 TRBV20-1 CSARDQTSGGGTDTQYF TGCAGTGCTAGAGATCAGACTAGCGGGGGGGGCACAGATACGCAGTATTTT
. TRBD2 TRBJ2-1 TRBV5-4 CASSFGAGGLTNEQFF TGTGCCAGCAGCTTCGGAGCGGGAGGATTAACAAATGAGCAGTTCTTC
. . TRBJ1-5 TRBV21-1 CASSKALKAGKEPQHF TGTGCCAGCAGCAAAGCGCTTAAGGCGGGCAAAGAGCCCCAGCATTTT
few . TRBJ1-2 TRBV30 CAVASGGSVGYTF TGTGCCGTTGCCTCGGGGGGTTCCGTCGGCTACACCTTC
. . TRBJ2-3 TRBV6-1 CASSESGYTDTQYF TGTGCCAGCAGTGAATCTGGCTACACAGATACGCAGTATTTT
many . TRBJ2-1 TRBV7-9 CASTNEQFF TGTGCCAGCACAAATGAGCAGTTCTTC
few TRBD1 TRBJ1-3 TRBV6-9 CASSYLGQSSGNTIYF TGTGCCAGCAGTTATTTGGGACAGTCCTCTGGAAACACCATATATTTT
. . TRBJ1-1 TRBV20-1 CSARDPGHTEAFF TGCAGTGCTAGAGACCCAGGGCACACTGAAGCTTTCTTT
. . TRBJ2-3 TRBV24-1 CATSGSARPADTQYF TGTGCCACCAGTGGTTCCGCTCGGCCCGCAGATACGCAGTATTTT
. . TRBJ2-2 TRBV5-1 CASSWGAGNTGELFF TGCGCCAGCAGCTGGGGGGCTGGGAACACCGGGGAGCTGTTTTTT
many . TRBJ2-7 TRBV6-5 CASSYDDSYEQYF TGTGCCAGCAGTTACGACGACAGCTACGAGCAGTACTTC
few . TRBJ1-1 TRBV11-2 CASSHADFQAFF TGTGCCAGCAGCCATGCCGACTTCCAAGCTTTCTTT
. . TRBJ2-2 TRBV2 CASRDDRNTGELFF TGTGCCAGCAGGGACGACAGGAACACCGGGGAGCTGTTTTTT